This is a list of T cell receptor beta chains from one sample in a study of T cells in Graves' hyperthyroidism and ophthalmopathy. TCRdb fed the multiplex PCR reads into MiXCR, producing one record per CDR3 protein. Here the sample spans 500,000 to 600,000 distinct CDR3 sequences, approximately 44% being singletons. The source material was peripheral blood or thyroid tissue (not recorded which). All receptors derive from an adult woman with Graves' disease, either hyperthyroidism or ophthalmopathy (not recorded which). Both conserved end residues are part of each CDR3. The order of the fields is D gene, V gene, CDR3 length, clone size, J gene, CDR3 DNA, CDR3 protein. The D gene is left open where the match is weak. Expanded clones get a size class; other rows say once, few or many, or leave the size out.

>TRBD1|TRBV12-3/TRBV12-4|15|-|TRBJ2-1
TGTGCCAGCAGGAGATCCGGACAGGTATACAATGAGCAGTTCTTC
CASRRSGQVYNEQFF
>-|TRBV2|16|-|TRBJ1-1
TGTGCCAGCAGCCGATTATCCTCGAGTGGGGACACTGAAGCTTTCTTT
CASSRLSSSGDTEAFF
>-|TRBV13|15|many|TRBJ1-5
TGTGCCAGCAGCTTAGGTTACAGCTACAATCAGCCCCAGCATTTT
CASSLGYSYNQPQHF
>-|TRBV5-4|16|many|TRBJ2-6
TGTGCCAGCAGCTTGGGGGGGAACTCTGGGGCCAACGTCCTGACTTTC
CASSLGGNSGANVLTF
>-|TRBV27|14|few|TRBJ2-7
TGTGCCAGCAGGCCTCTTAGAATTTTAAACGAGCAGTACTTC
CASRPLRILNEQYF
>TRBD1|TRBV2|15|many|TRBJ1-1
TGTGCCAGCAGTGGACAGGGTCCCATGAACACTGAAGCTTTCTTT
CASSGQGPMNTEAFF
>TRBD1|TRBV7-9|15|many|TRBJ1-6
TGTGCCAGCAGGTCGGGGACAGGGTACGAATCACCCCTCCACTTT
CASRSGTGYESPLHF
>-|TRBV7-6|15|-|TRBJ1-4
TGTGCCAGCAGCGCGCTATCCGGGACTAACGAAAAACTGTTTTTT
CASSALSGTNEKLFF
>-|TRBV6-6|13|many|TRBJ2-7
TGTGCCAGCAGTTGGAGCAGGGCCTACGAGCAGTACTTC
CASSWSRAYEQYF
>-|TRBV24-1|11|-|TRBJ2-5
TGTGCCATTGGGAGGCAAGAGACCCAGTACTTC
CAIGRQETQYF
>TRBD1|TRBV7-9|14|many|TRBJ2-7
TGTGCCAGCAGCCCATGGGACAGGGCAGCCGAGCAGTACTTC
CASSPWDRAAEQYF
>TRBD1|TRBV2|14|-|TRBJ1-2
TGTGCCAGCATCCCTGAGGGACAGACTAGTGGCTACACCTTC
CASIPEGQTSGYTF
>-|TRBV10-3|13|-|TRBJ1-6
TGTGCCATCAGTGAGAGGGACATCAGGACCCTCCACTTT
CAISERDIRTLHF
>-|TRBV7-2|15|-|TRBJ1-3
TGTGCCAGCAGCCTATCGGCCAACTCTGGAAACACCATATATTTT
CASSLSANSGNTIYF
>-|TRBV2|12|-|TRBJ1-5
TGTGCCAGCAGTGATCAAGTGCGGCCCCAGCATTTT
CASSDQVRPQHF
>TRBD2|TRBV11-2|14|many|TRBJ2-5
TGTGCCAGCAGCTTTACTAGCGCCCAAGAGACCCAGTACTTC
CASSFTSAQETQYF
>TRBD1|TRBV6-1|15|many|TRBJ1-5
TGTGCCAGCAGGGGACAGTCAAAAAGCAATCAGCCCCAGCATTTT
CASRGQSKSNQPQHF
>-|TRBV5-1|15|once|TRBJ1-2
TGCGCCAGCAGCTTGGGCGGAGCGGTCAACTATGGCTACACCTTC
CASSLGGAVNYGYTF
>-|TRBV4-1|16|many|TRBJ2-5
TGCGCCAGCAGCCAATTCGGGCTAGCGACTAAAGAGACCCAGTACTTC
CASSQFGLATKETQYF
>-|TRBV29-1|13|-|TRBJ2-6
TGCAGCGTGCCCGGGTACGGGGCCAACGTCCTGACTTTC
CSVPGYGANVLTF
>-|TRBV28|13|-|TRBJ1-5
TGTGCCAGCACAGAAGCCGGGGTTCAGCCCCAGCATTTT
CASTEAGVQPQHF
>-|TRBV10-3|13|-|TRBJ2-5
TGTGCCATCAGCGAAGAGTGGCGAGAGACCCAGTACTTC
CAISEEWRETQYF
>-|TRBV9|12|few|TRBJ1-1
TGTGCCAGCAGTTTTGGACGACTGGGGGCTTTCTTT
CASSFGRLGAFF
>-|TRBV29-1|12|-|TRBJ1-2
TGCAGCGTTGACGAAGCTAACTATGGCTACACCTTC
CSVDEANYGYTF
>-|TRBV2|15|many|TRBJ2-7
TGTGCCAGCAGGCCTTATCCTGACACCTCCTACGAGCAGTACTTC
CASRPYPDTSYEQYF
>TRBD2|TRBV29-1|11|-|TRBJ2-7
TGCAGCTTAGAGCGGGGAGGCGAGCAGTACTTC
CSLERGGEQYF
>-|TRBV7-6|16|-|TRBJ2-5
TGTGCCAGCAGCTTAGTTCCGGGCAAGAAAGAGGAGACCCAGTACTTC
CASSLVPGKKEETQYF
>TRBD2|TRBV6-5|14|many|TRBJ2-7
TGTGCCAGCAGAAAGAGGCGGGAGTATGCCGAGCAGTACTTC
CASRKRREYAEQYF
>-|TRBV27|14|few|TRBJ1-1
TGTGCCAGCAGTTTAACGTCAGACGGCACTGAAGCTTTCTTT
CASSLTSDGTEAFF
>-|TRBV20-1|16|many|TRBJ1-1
TGCAGTGCTAGAGATTTCCAAGGGCCAGGGTACACTGAAGCTTTCTTT
CSARDFQGPGYTEAFF
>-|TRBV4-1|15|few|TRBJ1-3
TGCGCCAGCAGCCGAGAAGACAGCTCTGGAAACACCATATATTTT
CASSREDSSGNTIYF
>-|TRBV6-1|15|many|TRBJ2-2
TGTGCCAGCAGCGACGGAACAAGTGTTGCCGGGGAGCTGTTTTTT
CASSDGTSVAGELFF
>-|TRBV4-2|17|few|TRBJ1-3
TGTGCCTGGAGTGTACCCCCCCGGAGGGGTCTTGGAAACACCATATATTTT
CAWSVPPRRGLGNTIYF
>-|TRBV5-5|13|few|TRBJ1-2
TGTGCCAGCAGCGAGGACTCGTCCTATGGCTACACCTTC
CASSEDSSYGYTF
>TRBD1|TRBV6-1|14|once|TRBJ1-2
TGTGCCAGCAGTGAAGAGACAGGGCCCTATGGCTACACCTTC
CASSEETGPYGYTF
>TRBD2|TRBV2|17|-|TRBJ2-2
TGTGCCAGCAGTGCGGGACTAGCGGGAGGGAGCACCGGGGAGCTGTTTTTT
CASSAGLAGGSTGELFF
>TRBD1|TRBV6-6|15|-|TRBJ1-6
TGTGCCAGCAGTTACAGGGGACAGAGTAATTCACCCCTCCACTTT
CASSYRGQSNSPLHF
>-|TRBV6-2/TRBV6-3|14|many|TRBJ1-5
TGTGCCAGCAGTTACTCGACTGGGAATCAGCCCCAGCATTTT
CASSYSTGNQPQHF
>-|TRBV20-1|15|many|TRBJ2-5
TGCAGTGCTAGAGATGGCGGGACACTCCAAGAGACCCAGTACTTC
CSARDGGTLQETQYF
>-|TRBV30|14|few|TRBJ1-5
TGTGCCGGGGGAGGACAGTATAGCAATCAGCCCCAGCATTTT
CAGGGQYSNQPQHF
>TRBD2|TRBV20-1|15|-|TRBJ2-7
TGCAGTGCTGGAAGAACGACTAGCGGGGCTTACGAGCAGTACTTC
CSAGRTTSGAYEQYF
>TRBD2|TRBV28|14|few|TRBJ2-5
TGTGCCAGCAGGGTCTATCTAGCGGGGGAGACCCAGTACTTC
CASRVYLAGETQYF